These 16 T cell receptor beta chains share one sample of origin, sequenced in a study of T-cell reconstitution after alpha-beta-depleted transplantation in children. A library of TCRbeta sequences, prepared with unique molecular identifiers, was generated. Via MiXCR, TCRdb re-called the PCR reads, giving one row per CDR3 protein. The sample holds 65,000 to 90,000 distinct CDR3 sequences, roughly 11% seen once. This material consisted of PBMCs, taken before TCRalphabeta/CD19-depleted stem cell transplant. All receptors derive from a boy between 10 and 17 years old with acute myeloid leukemia, due to receive a stem cell transplant.

The sample holds many counts of this clonotype. The rearrangement joins TRBV27 to TRBJ2-7, with no clear D. V shed 5 bases and J shed 3 bases, with 8 bases lying between them. Looked up from germline, CDR1 is MNHEY and CDR2 is SMNVEV (reference sequence). The CDR3 runs 12 residues. The CDR3 reads CASSPWGYEQYF. The CDR3, as DNA: TGTGCCAGCAGTCCATGGGGCTACGAGCAGTACTTC.

This clonotype came up many times. The chain is built from TRBV7-8 and TRBJ1-2, with D hard to call. The CDR3 is 14 residues long. Trimming took 2 bases from V and 3 from J, leaving 10 bases between them. Germline V gene lookup returns CDR1 SGHVS and CDR2 FQNEAQ. CDR3: CASSLRERDYGYTF. DNA for the CDR3: TGTGCCAGCAGCTTAAGGGAGAGGGACTATGGCTACACCTTC.

This clonotype was seen many times. The chain employs TRBV15 and TRBJ1-1, with D uncertain. Germline assignment: CDR1 LNHNV and CDR2 YYDKDF (reference sequence). V lost 1 base and J lost 3, with 6 bases in between. CDR3 size: 13 residues. The CDR3 is CATSRGGYTEAFF. The CDR3 DNA is TGTGCCACCAGCAGAGGAGGGTACACTGAAGCTTTCTTT.

This clonotype turned up a few times. The genes are TRBV4-2 and TRBJ1-6; D possibly corresponds to TRBD1 (6 bases). V gave up 0 bases and J gave up 14 bases, with 20 bases separating them. The CDR3 contains 16 residues. CDR1 and CDR2 from the germline V gene are LGHNA and YNFKEQ. The DNA for the CDR3 is TGTGCCAGCAGCCAAGAGGGGGCTGCAGGGCCAGAGACCCTCCACTTT. Its translation is CASSQEGAAGPETLHF.

This clonotype has a count of ten or more. The chain combines TRBV12-3 or TRBV12-4 with TRBJ2-7; possible D gene TRBD1, 5 bases. The CDR3 totals 13 residues. V gave up 5 bases and J gave up 1 base, with 9 bases separating them. The CDR3 DNA follows: TGTGCCAGCAGTCAGGGTCCTTCCTACGAGCAGTACTTC. Translated: CASSQGPSYEQYF.

For this clonotype: Being one base from a much bigger clone, this may be a read error. This chain links TRBV7-9 with TRBJ1-2; TRBD1 might be the D (6 bases). CDR3 size: 13 residues. Germline loops: CDR1 SEHNR, CDR2 FQNEAQ (reference sequence). V was trimmed by 1 base and J by 8 bases, leaving 11 bases between them. The CDR3 DNA reads TGTGCCAGCAGCTTAGTGGAGGGGGGCGGCTACACCTTC. Translated: CASSLVEGGGYTF.

This clonotype showed up many times. The rearrangement links TRBV29-1 to TRBJ1-5, with TRBD1 as a possible D gene (5 bases). Germline lookup yields CDR1 SQVTM and CDR2 ANQGSEA. This CDR3 is built from 13 residues. Trimming left V 7 bases short and J 2 bases short, with 12 bases between. CDR3 loop: CSAQGMGNQPQHF. In DNA, the CDR3 is TGCAGCGCCCAGGGTATGGGCAATCAGCCCCAGCATTTT.

This sequence joins TRBV12-3 or TRBV12-4 and TRBJ2-1; possibly TRBD2 for D (10 bases). The V and J ends lost 11 bases and 10 bases respectively, with 36 bases between them. The CDR3 is 18 residues long. The CDR3 DNA reads TGTGCCTTCAGCCCGGGACAGGGTGGTCTAGCGGGAGTTAGCGAGCAGTTCTTC. Protein product: CAFSPGQGGLAGVSEQFF.

This clonotype was detected many times. The rearrangement uses TRBV29-1 and TRBJ1-1, with a tentative D call TRBD1 (5 bases). Germline CDR1 reads SQVTM; CDR2 reads ANQGSEA. V lost 1 base, J lost 6 bases, and 15 bases lay in between. The CDR3 spans 14 residues. This CDR3 is CSVEALNGGAEAFF. The CDR3 region has the DNA TGCAGCGTTGAAGCCCTTAACGGAGGGGCTGAAGCTTTCTTT.

This clonotype was counted ten times or more. The gene calls are TRBV11-2 and TRBJ2-5; the match to TRBD2 covers 7 bases. This CDR3 region has 16 residues. V gave up 2 bases and J gave up 1 base; unmatched junction bases: 7. Germline V lookup: CDR1 SGHAT, CDR2 FQNNGV. The CDR3 nucleotides read TGTGCCAGCAGCTTAATCGGGGCTAGCGGCCAAGAGACCCAGTACTTC. This codes for CASSLIGASGQETQYF.

This clonotype was observed a handful of times. The chain carries TRBV16 and TRBJ2-1; the match to TRBD2 covers 7 bases. Losses at the gene ends were 1 base for V and 7 bases for J; bases not matched to a gene: 10. The germline V gene encodes CDR1 KGHSY and CDR2 FQNENV. The CDR3 totals 16 residues. CDR3 sequence reads: CASSQFKAGMGNEQFF. CDR3 nucleotides: TGTGCCAGCAGCCAATTTAAAGCGGGAATGGGGAATGAGCAGTTCTTC. Together with reference TRBV16 and TRBJ2-1, the CDR3 gives the full variable domain: GEEVAQTPKHLVRGEGQKAKLYCAPIKGHSYVFWYQQVLKNEFKFLISFQNENVFDETGMPKERFSAKCLPNSPCSLEIQATKLEDSAVYFCASSQFKAGMGNEQFFGPGTRLTVL.

This clonotype was observed many times. This chain connects TRBV6-5 to TRBJ1-1, with D perhaps TRBD1 (6 bases). Germline V gene data show CDR1 as MNHEY and CDR2 as SVGAGI. The CDR3 is 14 residues long. V was cut by 2 bases and J by 2 bases, with 9 bases left in between. Here the CDR3 reads CASSYGGRNTEAFF. The CDR3 region has the DNA TGTGCCAGCAGTTACGGGGGCAGAAACACTGAAGCTTTCTTT.

There are many counts of this clonotype. The chain has TRBV6-2 or TRBV6-3 and TRBJ2-7; 12 bases are a match to TRBD1. This CDR3 contains 14 residues. V was pared by 6 bases and J by 9 bases, with 9 bases of the junction left unmatched. CDR1 is MNHEY and CDR2 is SVGEGT in the germline V gene. CDR3 bases: TGTGCCAGCAGCGCCGGGACAGGGGGCGTGTGGCAGTACTTC. Protein sequence: CASSAGTGGVWQYF.

In this sample, this clonotype turned up many times. This chain links TRBV14 with TRBJ1-3, with unresolved D. CDR1 is SGHDN and CDR2 is FVKESK in the germline V gene. V gave up 3 bases and J gave up 0 bases, with 6 bases separating them. There are 14 residues in the CDR3. CDR3 in amino acids: CASSQANSGNTIYF. As DNA, the CDR3 is TGTGCCAGCAGCCAGGCCAACTCTGGAAACACCATATATTTT.

This clonotype appeared many times. The V call is TRBV29-1, the J call TRBJ1-1, with D possibly matching TRBD1 (5 bases). Germline V gene data show CDR1 as SQVTM and CDR2 as ANQGSEA. The length of the CDR3 is 12 residues. V lost 7 bases, J lost 0 bases, and 9 bases lay in between. The CDR3 coding sequence is TGCAGCGCCGGACATATGAACACTGAAGCTTTCTTT. Its protein product is CSAGHMNTEAFF.

The sample holds many counts of this clonotype. The chain couples TRBV20-1 to TRBJ2-6; D is ambiguous. Per the germline V gene, CDR1 is DFQATT and CDR2 is SNEGSKA (reference sequence). V lost 2 bases and J 3 bases, leaving 14 bases between the germline ends. The CDR3 length is 16 residues. CDR3 sequence (DNA): TGCAGTGCTAGATCGGTGGGAAATTTTGGGGCCAACGTCCTGACTTTC. Encoded protein: CSARSVGNFGANVLTF.